The present TCR beta chain was sequenced within a study of blood T cell repertoires in COVID-19. Study summary: Collection of acute and convalescent COVID-19 samples took place in the United States, Italy and Spain. T cells, B-cell-depleted T cells, or PBMCs provided the cDNA or gDNA that served as material.

Individuals drawn from 24 US areas were roughly 18 to 89 years old. Symptom resolution, clearance, or two negative PCRs marked donors in Cohort 3 as recovered. TCRdb keeps only in-frame clones here, not all; method: immunoSEQ multiplex PCR. The data show roughly 400,000 clones, with 90% seen just once and about 0.6% held by the top ten. The TCR sequence derives from a man younger than 30 who had recovered from COVID-19. Material for sequencing was PBMCs or T cells enriched from blood (not recorded which).

Written as DNA, the CDR3 is TGCGCCAGCAGCCTACACCGGGACAGGGTTATGAACACTGAAGCTTTCTTT. It yields the protein CASSLHRDRVMNTEAFF. The genes are TRBV5-1 and TRBJ1-1; TRBD1 matches at 9 bases. Germline-derived CDR1 and CDR2 are SGHRS and YFSETQ. There are 17 residues in the CDR3. V trimming: 4 bases; J trimming: 0 bases; junction bases outside the gene matches: 10.